The clone carrying this TCR beta chain was recorded only once. Its matching antigen is unknown. Germline assignment: CDR1 SGHAT and CDR2 FQNNGV. The germline V and J ends were trimmed by 1 base and 0 bases, with 10 bases remaining between them. There are 15 residues in the CDR3. These data belong to a study of shared clonotypes between healthy human individuals. Findings and limits, study-wide: For naive CD4 cells, roughly 4.8% of clonotypes were shared across a handful of donors. Among the subsets, naive ones generally showed larger estimated richness than memory ones. Among non-shared clonotypes, generation probabilities were lower than among those shared by all four donors.

Profiled with immunoSEQ multiplex PCR; TCRdb holds only in-frame clones, not every one. The sample lists about 1 million clones, roughly 70% occurring once. The V gene is TRBV11-2, the J gene TRBJ2-7, with D uncertain. This sequence was found in a man between 18 and 35 years old in good health. Sequencing was performed on memory CD4+ T cells sorted from blood. Subset noted: CD45RA-negative fraction. CDR3 in DNA: TGTGCCAGCAGCTTAGTCGGCAGCCTCTCCTACGAGCAGTACTTC. The encoded protein is CASSLVGSLSYEQYF.